The rows below give T cell receptor beta chains drawn from one sample of a study of T cells in Graves' hyperthyroidism and ophthalmopathy. TCRdb called the multiplex PCR reads again in MiXCR, with one record for every CDR3 protein. The sample includes hundreds of thousands of distinct CDR3 sequences, 15% to 20% of them seen just once. The sequencing input was blood. The receptor set was obtained from a man aged 40-55 years with Graves' ophthalmopathy. The CDR3 runs from the conserved cysteine through the conserved F or W.

v_gene	j_gene	CDR3aa
TRBV7-3	TRBJ2-3	CASSSDRGSDTQYF
TRBV20-1	TRBJ2-5	CSARGASGRAGETQYF
TRBV2	TRBJ2-5	CASSSTGVEETQYF
TRBV28	TRBJ2-3	CASRGGSPDTQYF
TRBV4-2	TRBJ1-2	CASSQETDRGHGYTF
TRBV19	TRBJ1-1	CASSGGTARYTEAFF
TRBV7-2	TRBJ1-1	CTSSSSPGTEAFF
TRBV24-1	TRBJ2-1	CATSLGRYNEQFF
TRBV7-2	TRBJ2-5	CASSRVQGQETQYF
TRBV5-1	TRBJ2-2	CASSLEVGGPRGTGELFF
TRBV30	TRBJ1-5	CAWGVNRGANQPQHF
TRBV2	TRBJ1-6	CASSEGQVVGPLHF
TRBV4-1	TRBJ2-2	CASSLNVGRATGELFF
TRBV7-9	TRBJ2-1	CASSFPTSGFSYNEQFF
TRBV18	TRBJ1-5	CASSPRGLRGGGNQPQHF
TRBV18	TRBJ2-1	CASSPTGLAGAGEQFF
TRBV30	TRBJ2-7	CAWNTILGSPYEQYF
TRBV12-3/TRBV12-4	TRBJ2-7	CASSLGKTYEQYF
TRBV12-3/TRBV12-4	TRBJ2-1	CASSFVGVRAEQFF
TRBV3-1	TRBJ2-6	CASSQSIGLTGANVLTF
TRBV7-2	TRBJ2-1	CASSLERTEQFF
TRBV2	TRBJ1-4	CASIPAGRATNEKLFF